Presented here are 2 T cell receptor beta chains from one specimen sequenced in a study of T cell changes during pregnancy in multiple sclerosis. Method: immunoSEQ multiplex PCR; TCRdb's copy keeps in-frame clones and lacks some. The profile shows over 80,000 clones, 90% of them singletons. The material was peripheral blood, obtained in the second trimester of pregnancy. All receptors derive from a female donor in good health, enrolled as a control in a pregnancy study.

The chain uses TRBV5-4 and TRBJ1-3; D perhaps matches TRBD1 (6 bases). This CDR3 spans 16 amino acids. Germline V gene data show CDR1 as SGHNT and CDR2 as YYREEE (reference sequence). Deletions cut 4 bases from V and 4 bases from J, with 18 bases between. CDR3 loop: CASSDSEQGKGNTIYF. The CDR3 DNA sequence: TGTGCCAGCAGCGACTCAGAACAGGGTAAAGGAAACACCATATATTTT.

In this sample, this clone turned up a few times. This chain connects TRBV18 to TRBJ1-1, with TRBD1 identical over 7 bases. CDR3 length equals 12 residues. V lost 1 base to trimming and J lost 9 bases; unmatched junction nucleotides: 2. CDR1 and CDR2 from the germline V gene are KGHSH and LQKENI. DNA for the CDR3: TGTGCCAGCTCACCACAGAGGGGGCAAGCTTTCTTT. Amino acids: CASSPQRGQAFF.